The 24 T cell receptor beta chains below were found in one sample sequenced in a study of CXCR4 blockade with PD-1 therapy in pancreatic cancer. TCRdb's copy holds only in-frame clones and misses some; the assay was immunoSEQ multiplex PCR. The table records about 6,000 clones, roughly a third of them present only once. The sequenced sample was tumor tissue. The receptors derive from a human donor with pancreatic ductal adenocarcinoma.

There are a few counts of this clone. The CDR3, as DNA: TGTGCCAGCAGCTCGGACGAACGCGCAGATACGCAGTATTTT. It yields the protein CASSSDERADTQYF. The chain couples TRBV11-3 to TRBJ2-3; D not certain. V lost 4 bases and J lost 4, with 12 bases in between. The CDR3 loop spans 14 amino acids. Germline CDR1 SGHNT, CDR2 YENEEA.

This chain uses TRBV9 with TRBJ1-3; D gene ambiguous. The CDR3 has 14 residues. The germline V and J ends were trimmed by 3 bases and 4 bases, with 11 bases remaining between them. Germline values: CDR1 SGDLS, CDR2 YYNGEE. The CDR3, as DNA: TGTGCCAGCAGCGGAACATCGGGAGGAAACACCATATATTTT. Residues: CASSGTSGGNTIYF. Full variable domain (missing parts from reference TRBV9 and TRBJ1-3): DSGVTQTPKHLITATGQRVTLRCSPRSGDLSVYWYQQSLDQGLQFLIQYYNGEERAKGNILERFSAQQFPDLHSELNLSSLELGDSALYFCASSGTSGGNTIYFGEGSWLTVV.

The V call is TRBV14, the J call TRBJ2-5, with D unresolved. V dropped 3 bases and J dropped 4 bases, with 12 bases sitting between them. Germline V gives CDR1 SGHDN, CDR2 FVKESK. CDR3 length: 14 amino acids. CDR3 nucleotide sequence: TGTGCCAGCAGCCATGTTACGGGTCGAGAGACCCAGTACTTC. Residues: CASSHVTGRETQYF.

By sample share, this clone is medium-sized (0.01 to 0.1%). The rearrangement joins TRBV4-1 to TRBJ2-7; 9 positions agree with TRBD2. In germline, CDR1 is MGHRA, CDR2 YSYEKL. The CDR3 length is 17 residues. Trimming removed 1 base from V and 2 bases from J; junction bases left unmatched: 9. CDR3 bases: TGCGCCAGCAGCCAAGCCGGCGGGGGGGGTACCCCCTACGAGCAGTACTTC. It yields the protein CASSQAGGGGTPYEQYF.

The chain employs TRBV18 and TRBJ1-2; no definite D call. The CDR3 loop spans 13 amino acids. In germline, CDR1 is KGHSH, CDR2 LQKENI. V lost 0 bases to trimming and J lost 6 bases, with 8 bases between them. CDR3 coding DNA: TGTGCCAGCTCACCACCTCCCCCCCATGGCTACACCTTC. Its protein is CASSPPPPHGYTF.

The rearrangement links TRBV15 to TRBJ2-2; tentative D call: TRBD2 (6 bases). The V gene's germline CDR1 is LNHNV and CDR2 YYDKDF (reference sequence). CDR3 length: 14 residues. Trimming cost V 3 bases and J 4 bases, with 9 bases left between them. CDR3 nucleotides: TGTGCCACCAGCAGTCGGGAGAGCACCGGGGAGCTGTTTTTT. As protein: CATSSRESTGELFF.

The rearrangement uses TRBV29-1 and TRBJ2-3; tentative D call: TRBD2 (5 bases). CDR3 size: 13 residues. CDR1 is SQVTM, CDR2 ANQGSEA, per germline. V was cut by 2 bases and J by 2 bases, with 8 bases left in between. This CDR3 is CSVELAHTDTQYF. CDR3 DNA: TGCAGCGTTGAACTAGCCCACACAGATACGCAGTATTTT.

The V call is TRBV18, the J call TRBJ2-2; D perhaps matches TRBD2 (6 bases). CDR1 KGHSH and CDR2 LQKENI come from the germline V gene. V shed 8 bases and J shed 0 bases, with 13 bases lying between them. This CDR3 region has 15 residues. The CDR3 region is CASLVSGANTGELFF. The DNA of the CDR3 is TGTGCCAGCCTAGTTAGCGGAGCGAACACCGGGGAGCTGTTTTTT.

Details on this clone: Other nucleotide sequences from this sample produce the same CDR3. V usage is TRBV18 and J usage is TRBJ1-3, with D unclear. CDR3 length: 12 amino acids. Germline loops: CDR1 KGHSH, CDR2 LQKENI. V lost 3 bases and J lost 4, with 4 bases in between. The CDR3 region has the DNA TGTGCCAGCTCACCTCCGGGAAACACCATATATTTT. Translated: CASSPPGNTIYF.

V is TRBV28 and J is TRBJ1-1; unclear D gene. CDR3 length equals 12 residues. V shed 0 bases and J shed 8 bases, with 7 bases lying between them. The V gene's germline CDR1 is MDHEN and CDR2 SYDVKM. The CDR3 loop reads CASSLWAREAFF. The DNA for the CDR3 is TGTGCCAGCAGTTTATGGGCCAGGGAAGCTTTCTTT.

The rearrangement joins TRBV18 to TRBJ1-4; D is unresolved. V lost 2 bases, J lost 8 bases, and 12 bases lay in between. The CDR3 runs 14 residues. Germline-derived CDR1 and CDR2 are KGHSH and LQKENI. In DNA form, the CDR3 reads TGTGCCAGCTCACCAGGTCGGTCCGGGGAAAAACTGTTTTTT. It yields the protein CASSPGRSGEKLFF. Full variable domain (rest looked up from reference TRBV18 and TRBJ1-4): NAGVMQNPRHLVRRRGQEARLRCSPMKGHSHVYWYRQLPEEGLKFMVYLQKENIIDESGMPKERFSAEFPKEGPSILRIQQVVRGDSAAYFCASSPGRSGEKLFFGSGTQLSVL.

This clone was seen a handful of times. The DNA of the CDR3 is TGTGCCAGCTCACCAATTAGTCGGAACACCATATATTTT. As protein: CASSPISRNTIYF. V is TRBV18 and J is TRBJ1-3; no definite D call. CDR3 length: 13 amino acids. Per germline, CDR1 KGHSH and CDR2 LQKENI. V was trimmed by 2 bases and J by 7 bases, leaving 9 bases between them.

This clone was seen a handful of times. The chain joins TRBV2 to TRBJ2-3, with a tentative D call TRBD2 (5 bases). The V and J ends lost 7 bases and 4 bases respectively, with 9 bases between them. Germline loops: CDR1 SNHLY, CDR2 FYNNEI. The CDR3 is 12 residues long. The CDR3 protein is CASTPAADTQYF. In DNA form, the CDR3 reads TGTGCCAGCACCCCAGCGGCAGATACGCAGTATTTT. Filled out from reference TRBV2 and TRBJ2-3, the complete variable domain reads EPEVTQTPSHQVTQMGQEVILRCVPISNHLYFYWYRQILGQKVEFLVSFYNNEISEKSEIFDDQFSVERPDGSNFTLKIRSTKLEDSAMYFCASTPAADTQYFGPGTRLTVL.

This clone was picked up a small number of times. The chain couples TRBV6-8 to TRBJ2-2; the D gene could be TRBD1 or TRBD2 (5 bases each). The V gene lost 5 bases and the J gene lost 8 bases, with 15 bases spanning the gap. The CDR3 loop spans 14 amino acids. Germline loops: CDR1 MNHGY, CDR2 SAAAGT. This chain's CDR3 is CASSDLGTVGELFF. The CDR3 DNA is TGTGCCAGCAGTGACCTGGGGACGGTTGGGGAGCTGTTTTTT.

The chain couples TRBV11-3 to TRBJ2-1; D might be TRBD2 (6 bases). The CDR3 spans 15 residues. Germline CDR1 is SGHNT and CDR2 is YENEEA. V was shortened by 5 bases and J by 2 bases, with 13 bases between the two germline ends. The CDR3 sequence: CASSPLAITYNEQFF. The CDR3 region has the DNA TGTGCCAGCAGCCCGCTAGCGATAACCTACAATGAGCAGTTCTTC. Full variable domain (rest looked up from reference TRBV11-3 and TRBJ2-1): EAGVVQSPRYKIIEKKQPVAFWCNPISGHNTLYWYLQNLGQGPELLIRYENEEAVDDSQLPKDRFSAERLKGVDSTLKIQPAELGDSAVYLCASSPLAITYNEQFFGPGTRLTVL.

The DNA for the CDR3 is TGTGCCAGCAGTTACCCTCGGACTAGCGGGAGCCCCTACAATGAGCAGTTCTTC. Its translation is CASSYPRTSGSPYNEQFF. This chain uses TRBV6-8 with TRBJ2-1; TRBD2 matches at 13 bases. The CDR3 is 18 amino acids. Germline lookup yields CDR1 MNHGY and CDR2 SAAAGT. V was pared by 2 bases and J by 2 bases, with 6 bases of the junction left unmatched.

There are a few counts of this clone. V and J are TRBV19 and TRBJ2-1; 13 bases line up with TRBD2. Germline assignment: CDR1 LNHDA and CDR2 SQIVND (reference sequence). Trimming cost V 4 bases and J 8 bases; bases outside gene matches: 5. The CDR3 runs 15 residues. The CDR3 bases are TGTGCCAGTAGTACCGGACTAGCGGGAGATCATGAGCAGTTCTTC. Its translation: CASSTGLAGDHEQFF.

The chain links TRBV28 to TRBJ2-5, with 7 positions matching TRBD2. V shed 4 bases and J 1 base; nucleotides not matched to a gene: 6. The CDR3 covers 15 residues. From germline, CDR1 is MDHEN and CDR2 SYDVKM. The CDR3 loop is CASSSSSGVQETQYF. In DNA form, the CDR3 reads TGTGCCAGCAGTTCCTCTAGCGGTGTCCAAGAGACCCAGTACTTC.

This chain connects TRBV19 to TRBJ1-1, with D possibly TRBD1 on 6 matching bases. Germline assignment: CDR1 LNHDA and CDR2 SQIVND (reference sequence). The CDR3 extends over 13 amino acids. Trimming left V 0 bases short and J 5 bases short, with 7 bases between. CDR3 amino acids: CASSIDRGTEAFF. The CDR3 nucleotides are TGTGCCAGTAGTATAGACAGGGGAACTGAAGCTTTCTTT.

The chain employs TRBV28 and TRBJ2-3; the D is unclear. Germline-derived CDR1 and CDR2 are MDHEN and SYDVKM. Trimming removed 4 bases at V and 4 bases at J, with 6 bases between. This CDR3 spans 12 amino acids. CDR3 residues: CASSSYPDTQYF. Here the CDR3 DNA reads TGTGCCAGCAGTTCATACCCAGATACGCAGTATTTT. Variable domain in full (rest from reference TRBV28 and TRBJ2-3): DVKVTQSSRYLVKRTGEKVFLECVQDMDHENMFWYRQDPGLGLRLIYFSYDVKMKEKGDIPEGYSVSREKKERFSLILESASTNQTSMYLCASSSYPDTQYFGPGTRLTVL.

The chain couples TRBV28 to TRBJ2-7; 9 bases are a match to TRBD1. Germline CDR1 MDHEN, CDR2 SYDVKM. This CDR3 region has 15 residues. V shed 4 bases and J 6 bases; nucleotides not matched to a gene: 10. The CDR3 nucleotides are TGTGCCAGCAGTTCCCCCGGGACAGGGAGGTTCGAGCAGTACTTC. It translates to CASSSPGTGRFEQYF.

The J gene is TRBJ2-7, the V gene TRBV18; D is uncertain. V was cut by 3 bases and J by 0 bases, with 3 bases left in between. This CDR3 spans 12 amino acids. Germline assignment: CDR1 KGHSH and CDR2 LQKENI. The CDR3 region is CASSPSSYEQYF. The DNA for the CDR3 is TGTGCCAGCTCACCTAGCTCCTACGAGCAGTACTTC. Combining the CDR3 with reference TRBV18 and TRBJ2-7 gives the whole variable domain NAGVMQNPRHLVRRRGQEARLRCSPMKGHSHVYWYRQLPEEGLKFMVYLQKENIIDESGMPKERFSAEFPKEGPSILRIQQVVRGDSAAYFCASSPSSYEQYFGPGTRLTVT.

This clone turned up a few times. J is TRBJ1-1 and V is TRBV19; a weak D match, TRBD1 (6 bases). CDR3 size: 15 residues. The V gene's germline CDR1 is LNHDA and CDR2 SQIVND (reference sequence). V gave up 6 bases and J gave up 1 base, with 15 bases separating them. The CDR3 DNA reads TGTGCCAGTAGGTCATTGGGGGGCTGGAACACTGAAGCTTTCTTT. It encodes CASRSLGGWNTEAFF.

This clone was detected a few times. This rearrangement joins TRBV28 to TRBJ2-5; D gene unclear. The CDR3 is 12 amino acids. V was clipped by 3 bases and J by 5 bases, with 7 bases between them. Germline V gives CDR1 MDHEN, CDR2 SYDVKM. The CDR3 region has the DNA TGTGCCAGCAGTTTTCTAGGGGAGACCCAGTACTTC. It is translated as CASSFLGETQYF.